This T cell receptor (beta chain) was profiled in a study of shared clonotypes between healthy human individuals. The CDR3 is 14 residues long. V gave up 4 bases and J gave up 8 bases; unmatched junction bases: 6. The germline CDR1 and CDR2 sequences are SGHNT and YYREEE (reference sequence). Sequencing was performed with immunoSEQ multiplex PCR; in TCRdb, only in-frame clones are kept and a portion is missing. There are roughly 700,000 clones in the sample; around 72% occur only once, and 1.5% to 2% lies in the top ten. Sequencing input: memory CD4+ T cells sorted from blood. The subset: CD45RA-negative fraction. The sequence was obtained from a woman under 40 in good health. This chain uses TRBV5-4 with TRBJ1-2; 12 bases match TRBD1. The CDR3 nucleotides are TGTGCCAGCAGCCCGGGACAGGGGGCGCGAGGCTACACCTTC. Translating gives CASSPGQGARGYTF.